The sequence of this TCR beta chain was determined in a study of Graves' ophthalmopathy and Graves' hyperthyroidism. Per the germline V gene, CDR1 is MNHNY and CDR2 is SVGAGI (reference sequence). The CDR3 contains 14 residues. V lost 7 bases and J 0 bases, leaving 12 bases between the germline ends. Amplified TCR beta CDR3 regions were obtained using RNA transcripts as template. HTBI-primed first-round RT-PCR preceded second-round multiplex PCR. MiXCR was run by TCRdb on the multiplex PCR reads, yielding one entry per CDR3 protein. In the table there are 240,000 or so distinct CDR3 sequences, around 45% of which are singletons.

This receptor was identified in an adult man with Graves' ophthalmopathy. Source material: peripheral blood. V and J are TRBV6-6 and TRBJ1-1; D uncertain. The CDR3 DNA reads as TGTGCCAGCAAACCCCAAACAGTGAACACTGAAGCTTTCTTT. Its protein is CASKPQTVNTEAFF.